Sequencing of this TCR beta chain was carried out in a study of T cell responses to AZD1222 COVID-19 vaccine. Study observations and caveats: Only a handful of individuals given AZD1222 were seropositive at baseline.

In the case of this clone: Its specificity is unknown.

Per the germline V gene, CDR1 is SEHNR and CDR2 is FQNEAQ (reference sequence). Trimming cost V 5 bases and J 9 bases, with 17 bases left between them. This CDR3 comprises 14 residues. Here immunoSEQ multiplex PCR was the method, and the copy in TCRdb shows in-frame clones only, minus some. The top ten clones hold about 3% of a sample with approximately 99,000 clones, about 85% of them seen once. The origin of this receptor is an adult in good health. V is TRBV7-9 and J is TRBJ2-1; the D is unclear. Sequenced here: peripheral blood, sampled on day 0 of AZD1222 vaccination. CDR3 DNA sequence: TGTGCCAGCAGCCCCCGGGCCCTAAGTACTGAGCAGTTCTTC. This translates into CASSPRALSTEQFF.